The 32 T cell receptor beta chains listed next were all sequenced from one sample in a study of blood T cell repertoires in COVID-19. Assay used: immunoSEQ multiplex PCR; TCRdb lists only in-frame clones, some missing. The sample consists of some 6,100 clones, around 91% of them appearing once. Sequencing was carried out using peripheral blood. These receptors originate from a human donor in a cohort sampled during active COVID-19.

The V call is TRBV6-2 or TRBV6-3, the J call TRBJ1-1, with TRBD1 matching 7 bases. Germline V gene data show CDR1 as MNHEY and CDR2 as SVGEGT. V trimming: 6 bases; J trimming: 0 bases; junction bases outside the gene matches: 10. This CDR3 has 16 amino acids. The CDR3 nucleotides read TGTGCCAGCAGCTGGGGACAGCCCGTTATGAACACTGAAGCTTTCTTT. As protein: CASSWGQPVMNTEAFF.

The table lists this clone with a few counts. Here the CDR3 DNA reads TGTGCCAGCTCAGAAGGACAGCGCGGTACTGAAGCTTTCTTT. Translating gives CASSEGQRGTEAFF. This rearrangement joins TRBV18 to TRBJ1-1; tentatively, D is TRBD1 (6 bases). The V gene's germline CDR1 is KGHSH and CDR2 LQKENI. This CDR3 spans 14 amino acids. V was shortened by 5 bases and J by 5 bases, with 15 bases between the two germline ends.

The chain joins TRBV7-6 to TRBJ1-3; possible D gene TRBD1, 6 bases. The CDR3 consists of 17 residues. V lost 1 base and J lost 1, with 14 bases in between. Per the germline V gene, CDR1 is SGHVS and CDR2 is FNYEAQ. Here the CDR3 reads CASSLEQGRVSGNTIYF. In DNA, the CDR3 is TGTGCCAGCAGCTTAGAACAGGGTCGCGTATCTGGAAACACCATATATTTT.

The gene calls are TRBV27 and TRBJ2-1; 10 nucleotides line up with TRBD2. Germline values: CDR1 MNHEY, CDR2 SMNVEV (reference sequence). CDR3 length: 16 amino acids. The ends lost 5 bases at V and 4 bases at J; junction bases unmatched: 8. The CDR3 is CASSTWTSGKYNEQFF. For the CDR3, the DNA is TGTGCCAGCAGTACTTGGACTAGCGGTAAATACAATGAGCAGTTCTTC.

J is TRBJ2-5 and V is TRBV15, with a tentative D call TRBD2 (6 bases). Germline V gene lookup returns CDR1 LNHNV and CDR2 YYDKDF (reference sequence). V was trimmed by 1 base and J by 5 bases, leaving 14 bases between them. The CDR3 covers 15 residues. The CDR3 sequence is CATSRVPGVVETQYF. CDR3 coding DNA: TGTGCCACCAGCAGAGTACCGGGAGTGGTGGAGACCCAGTACTTC.

The chain combines TRBV7-2 with TRBJ2-2, with D possibly matching TRBD2 (6 bases). V was clipped by 4 bases and J by 1 base, with 13 bases between them. In germline, CDR1 is SGHTA, CDR2 FQGNSA. This CDR3 is 16 amino acids long. CDR3 coding DNA: TGTGCCAGCAGCTCCCGAGGTAGCGGGAACACCGGGGAGCTGTTTTTT. Its protein product is CASSSRGSGNTGELFF.

This clone was recorded only once. V gene TRBV5-5 combines with J gene TRBJ1-2; D is perhaps TRBD1 (5 bases). Germline loops: CDR1 SGHKS, CDR2 YYEKEE (reference sequence). This CDR3 is 16 amino acids long. V was cut by 4 bases and J by 3 bases, with 19 bases left in between. The DNA for the CDR3 is TGTGCCAGCAGCCGATCTCCAGGTGGGGGGGACTATGGCTACACCTTC. Translation: CASSRSPGGGDYGYTF.

The rearrangement links TRBV24-1 to TRBJ2-1; D gene ambiguous. V was clipped by 5 bases and J by 0 bases, with 10 bases between them. The CDR3 runs 15 residues. Germline loops: CDR1 KGHDR, CDR2 SFDVKD. This chain's CDR3 is CATSGERNSYNEQFF. CDR3 nucleotides: TGTGCCACCAGTGGCGAGAGAAACTCCTACAATGAGCAGTTCTTC.

J is TRBJ2-2 and V is TRBV4-2; 12 nucleotides agree with TRBD2. With 3 bases clipped from V and 4 bases from J, the junction kept 18 bases outside the gene matches. Germline assignment: CDR1 LGHNA and CDR2 YNFKEQ. This CDR3 has 21 residues. Written as DNA, the CDR3 is TGTGCCAGCAGCCACGACCTTTCTAGCGGGAGGGCGAGGCCGGGCACCGGGGAGCTGTTTTTT. It specifies CASSHDLSSGRARPGTGELFF.

The rearrangement links TRBV13 to TRBJ2-3; TRBD2 aligns across 12 bases. This CDR3 is 15 amino acids long. CDR1 and CDR2 from the germline V gene are PRHDT and FYEKMQ (reference sequence). V was pared by 5 bases and J by 11 bases, with 11 bases of the junction left unmatched. CDR3 nucleotides: TGTGCCAGCAGCCCCCGGACTAGCGGGGACCCCCAGCAGTATTTT. Translated, it gives CASSPRTSGDPQQYF.

The CDR3 reads CAWSVHLDTEAFF. CDR3 sequence (DNA): TGTGCCTGGAGTGTACATCTGGACACTGAAGCTTTCTTT. The J gene is TRBJ1-1, the V gene TRBV30; D is undetermined. This CDR3 is built from 13 residues. Germline lookup yields CDR1 GTSNPN and CDR2 SVGIG (reference sequence). Deletions cut 0 bases from V and 3 bases from J, with 8 bases between.

DNA of the CDR3: TGTGCCAGCAGCGCTTTAGCGGGGTTCACAGATACGCAGTATTTT. This translates into CASSALAGFTDTQYF. The chain couples TRBV7-2 to TRBJ2-3, with 8 bases that match TRBD2. Germline V CDR1 and CDR2: SGHTA, FQGNSA. V trimming: 5 bases; J trimming: 2 bases; junction bases outside the gene matches: 6. There are 15 residues in the CDR3.

V gene TRBV11-3 combines with J gene TRBJ2-1; 7 bases agree with TRBD1. Germline CDR1 is SGHNT and CDR2 is YENEEA. The CDR3 runs 15 residues. With 7 bases clipped from V and 6 bases from J, the junction kept 12 bases outside the gene matches. CDR3 DNA: TGTGCCAGCACCTTTTTTGGTGACAGGGTCAATGAGCAGTTCTTC. It specifies CASTFFGDRVNEQFF. The variable domain in full, with the rest retrieved from reference TRBV11-3 and TRBJ2-1, is EAGVVQSPRYKIIEKKQPVAFWCNPISGHNTLYWYLQNLGQGPELLIRYENEEAVDDSQLPKDRFSAERLKGVDSTLKIQPAELGDSAVYLCASTFFGDRVNEQFFGPGTRLTVL.

The chain carries TRBV27 and TRBJ1-6; 8 bases line up with TRBD1. Germline loops: CDR1 MNHEY, CDR2 SMNVEV (reference sequence). The V segment lost 7 bases and the J segment 6 bases; nucleotides outside the gene matches: 8. CDR3 length: 15 residues. CDR3 protein: CASTKGQVINSPLHF. The CDR3 DNA follows: TGTGCCAGCACAAAGGGACAGGTCATTAATTCACCCCTCCACTTT.

The V gene is TRBV2, the J gene TRBJ2-6, with a possible D match to TRBD1 (5 bases). V lost 6 bases to trimming and J lost 2 bases, with 8 bases between them. The germline V gene has CDR1 SNHLY and CDR2 FYNNEI. CDR3 length equals 14 residues. The CDR3 is CASRPTAGANVLTF. The CDR3 DNA is TGTGCCAGCAGACCGACAGCTGGGGCCAACGTCCTGACTTTC.

The genes are TRBV5-5 and TRBJ1-1, with unresolved D. From germline, CDR1 is SGHKS and CDR2 YYEKEE (reference sequence). The CDR3 contains 14 residues. Trimming shortened V by 0 bases and J by 4 bases, and 10 bases separated the two germline ends. The CDR3 protein is CASSLVISSTEAFF. For the CDR3, the DNA is TGTGCCAGCAGCTTGGTTATCTCGTCCACTGAAGCTTTCTTT.

The chain has TRBV5-1 and TRBJ2-3; maybe TRBD2 (6 bases). CDR1 and CDR2 (germline): SGHRS, YFSETQ. Trimming took off 3 bases at V and 6 bases at J, with 14 bases between the two ends. The CDR3 runs to 14 residues. In DNA form, the CDR3 reads TGCGCCAGCAGCTCCGGAGGGGCCTTTGATACGCAGTATTTT. Translation gives CASSSGGAFDTQYF.

The chain links TRBV19 to TRBJ1-3; maybe TRBD1 (5 bases). Germline-derived CDR1 and CDR2 are LNHDA and SQIVND (reference sequence). V was clipped by 3 bases and J by 0 bases, with 9 bases between them. This CDR3 has 15 amino acids. DNA for the CDR3: TGTGCCAGTAGTATGACGACAGTCTCTGGAAACACCATATATTTT. This encodes CASSMTTVSGNTIYF.

This clone came up once. This chain links TRBV9 with TRBJ1-4; D is possibly TRBD1 (6 bases). The germline CDR1 and CDR2 sequences are SGDLS and YYNGEE. The CDR3 is 15 amino acids. V was clipped by 10 bases and J by 8 bases, with 24 bases between them. Here the CDR3 DNA reads TGTGCCCGCGGGGGGGACATCTACGGAGGGGAAAAACTGTTTTTT. Translating it yields CARGGDIYGGEKLFF.

V gene TRBV7-3 combines with J gene TRBJ2-1; 9 nucleotides line up with TRBD2. The CDR3 has 16 residues. Germline CDR1 and CDR2: SGHTA and FQGTGA. V shed 0 bases and J 6 bases; nucleotides not matched to a gene: 6. DNA for the CDR3: TGTGCCAGCAGCTTAACTGGCGGGAGGGCCTCCAATGAGCAGTTCTTC. This sequence encodes CASSLTGGRASNEQFF.

CDR3 nucleotides: TGTGCCAGCAGTGACTCCGGGGGGGCGGGCGAGCAGTACTTC. Its translation is CASSDSGGAGEQYF. The chain uses TRBV6-4 and TRBJ2-7; 8 positions match TRBD2. V lost 0 bases, J lost 6 bases, and 4 bases stayed unmatched. This CDR3 is built from 14 residues. Looked up from germline, CDR1 is MRHNA and CDR2 is SNTAGT.

V usage is TRBV28 and J usage is TRBJ1-5; 7 bases are shared with TRBD1. CDR1 MDHEN and CDR2 SYDVKM come from the germline V gene. The CDR3 has 14 residues. V shed 4 bases and J 5 bases; nucleotides not matched to a gene: 5. CDR3: CASSSTGKDQPQHF. In DNA, the CDR3 is TGTGCCAGCAGTTCGACAGGGAAGGATCAGCCCCAGCATTTT.

Here the CDR3 reads CASSYGAGFNYGYTF. The DNA for the CDR3 is TGTGCCAGCAGTTATGGTGCGGGCTTCAACTATGGCTACACCTTC. The chain employs TRBV6-5 and TRBJ1-2; D is unclear. The CDR3 spans 15 residues. The ends were cut back, 3 bases at V and 2 bases at J, with 13 bases in the middle. From germline, CDR1 is MNHEY and CDR2 SVGAGI.

The genes are TRBV4-2 and TRBJ2-2; 7 bases are shared with TRBD1. From germline, CDR1 is LGHNA and CDR2 YNFKEQ. The CDR3 consists of 16 residues. V was clipped by 4 bases and J by 2 bases; unmatched bases: 7. The CDR3 coding sequence is TGTGCCAGCAGCCCTGGGGACAGATCCAACACCGGGGAGCTGTTTTTT. Protein: CASSPGDRSNTGELFF.

V usage is TRBV24-1 and J usage is TRBJ2-3; D is perhaps TRBD1 (5 bases). This CDR3 is built from 17 residues. The V end lost 4 bases, the J end lost 2 bases, and 18 bases lay between the germline ends. Germline CDR1 is KGHDR and CDR2 is SFDVKD. The CDR3 DNA follows: TGTGCCACCAGTGACCATGTGGACACCGAATCCACAGATACGCAGTATTTT. The encoded protein is CATSDHVDTESTDTQYF.

The V and J genes are TRBV28 and TRBJ2-7, with 7 bases that match TRBD1. V shed 10 bases and J 0 bases; nucleotides not matched to a gene: 6. This CDR3 region has 13 residues. The germline V gene has CDR1 MDHEN and CDR2 SYDVKM. CDR3 in DNA: TGTGCCACCTCGGACAGGAGCTCCTACGAGCAGTACTTC. Its protein product is CATSDRSSYEQYF.

J is TRBJ1-5 and V is TRBV13, with a weak D call TRBD1 (5 bases). Germline assignment: CDR1 PRHDT and CDR2 FYEKMQ (reference sequence). The CDR3 contains 14 residues. V was trimmed by 5 bases and J by 6 bases, leaving 14 bases between them. CDR3 nucleotides: TGTGCCAGCAGCCTGAGCAGGGTAAGTCAGCCCCAGCATTTT. This codes for CASSLSRVSQPQHF. Looking up the rest from reference TRBV13 and TRBJ1-5 gives the full variable domain: AAGVIQSPRHLIKEKRETATLKCYPIPRHDTVYWYQQGPGQDPQFLISFYEKMQSDKGSIPDRFSAQQFSDYHSELNMSSLELGDSALYFCASSLSRVSQPQHFGDGTRLSIL.

The chain has TRBV28 and TRBJ1-1, with 9 bases identical to TRBD1. Germline V lookup: CDR1 MDHEN, CDR2 SYDVKM. The V gene end was trimmed by 5 bases and the J gene end by 5 bases; junction bases not matched to a gene: 9. The CDR3 loop spans 15 amino acids. CDR3 protein: CASSPSGTGRTEAFF. In nucleotides, the CDR3 is TGTGCCAGCAGTCCCTCCGGGACAGGGAGGACTGAAGCTTTCTTT.

CDR3 amino acids: CASGTPPGTGGNEQFF. The CDR3 DNA reads as TGTGCCAGTGGGACTCCGCCGGGAACAGGGGGGAATGAGCAGTTCTTC. This chain connects TRBV7-9 to TRBJ2-1; 8 bases are shared with TRBD1. Germline-derived CDR1 and CDR2 are SEHNR and FQNEAQ (reference sequence). V shed 9 bases and J 7 bases; nucleotides not matched to a gene: 17. CDR3 size: 16 residues.

Concerning this clone itself: At the DNA level, this CDR3 is encoded by other sequences in the same sample as well. The chain recombines TRBV7-9 with TRBJ1-2, with TRBD1 matching 7 bases. The junction had 2 bases not matched to a gene; V was cut back by 5 bases and J by 2 bases. The CDR3 sequence is 13 residues long. Germline CDR1 and CDR2: SEHNR and FQNEAQ (reference sequence). The CDR3 region is CASSEQGNYGYTF. The CDR3 DNA is TGTGCCAGCAGCGAACAGGGGAACTATGGCTACACCTTC.

On this clone: The sample contains more than one DNA sequence encoding this CDR3. This sequence joins TRBV7-8 and TRBJ2-1; 14 bases fit TRBD2. This CDR3 is built from 15 residues. Germline V gene sequence: CDR1 SGHVS, CDR2 FQNEAQ. V lost 4 bases and J lost 8; bases outside the gene matches: 4. CDR3 sequence: CASSSPGLAGDEQFF. The CDR3 DNA reads TGTGCCAGCAGCTCCCCGGGACTAGCGGGAGATGAGCAGTTCTTC.

The V and J genes are TRBV19 and TRBJ1-5; D remains unclear. The germline CDR1 and CDR2 sequences are LNHDA and SQIVND (reference sequence). This CDR3 contains 14 residues. Between the trimmed V and J ends, which lost 4 bases and 4 bases, there was a span of 11 bases. The CDR3 sequence is CASSTRQLNQPQHF. CDR3 DNA sequence: TGTGCCAGTAGTACGAGGCAGCTAAATCAGCCCCAGCATTTT.